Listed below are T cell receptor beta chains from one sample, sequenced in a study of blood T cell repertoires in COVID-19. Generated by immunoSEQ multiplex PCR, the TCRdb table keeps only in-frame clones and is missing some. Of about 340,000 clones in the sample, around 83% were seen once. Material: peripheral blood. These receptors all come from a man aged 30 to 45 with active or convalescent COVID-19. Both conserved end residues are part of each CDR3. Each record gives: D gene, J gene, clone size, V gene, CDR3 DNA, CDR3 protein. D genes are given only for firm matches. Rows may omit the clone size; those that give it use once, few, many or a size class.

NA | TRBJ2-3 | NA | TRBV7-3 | TGTGCCAGCAGCCCTAATGGCGGTTCAGATACGCAGTATTTT | CASSPNGGSDTQYF
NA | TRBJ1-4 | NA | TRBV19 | TGTGCCAGTAGGGGCTGGCTCGAAGGTGATGAAAAACTGTTTTTT | CASRGWLEGDEKLFF
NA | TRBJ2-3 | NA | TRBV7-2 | TGTGCCAGCAGCGTACAGGGAATCACAGATACGCAGTATTTT | CASSVQGITDTQYF
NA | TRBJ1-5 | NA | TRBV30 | TGTGCCTGGAGTATAAAAGGGGTGCAGCCCCAGCATTTT | CAWSIKGVQPQHF
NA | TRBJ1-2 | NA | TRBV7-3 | TGTGCCAGCAGCTTAAGCCCCCAGGGAGGCGGCTACACCTTC | CASSLSPQGGGYTF
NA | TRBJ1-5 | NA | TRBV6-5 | TGTGCCAGCAGTTCGCAGTTCAATCAGCCCCAGCATTTT | CASSSQFNQPQHF
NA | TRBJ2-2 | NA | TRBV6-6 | TGTGCCAGCACAGGTTACACCGGGGAGCTGTTTTTT | CASTGYTGELFF
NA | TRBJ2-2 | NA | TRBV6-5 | TGTGCCAGCAGCCTCGGACTGGCCACCGGGGAGCTGTTTTTT | CASSLGLATGELFF
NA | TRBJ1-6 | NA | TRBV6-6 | TGTGCCAGCAGTACCACAGGGAGTGATTCACCCCTCCACTTT | CASSTTGSDSPLHF
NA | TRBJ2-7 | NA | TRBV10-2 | TGCGCCAGCAGTGAGTGGGTAGCTGGGGAGCAGTACTTC | CASSEWVAGEQYF
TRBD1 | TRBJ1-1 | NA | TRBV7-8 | TGTGCCAGCAGCCACACACCGGGACAGACGAACACTGAAGCTTTCTTT | CASSHTPGQTNTEAFF
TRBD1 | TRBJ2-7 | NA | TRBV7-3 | TGTGCCAGCAGCCCAACGGGACAGTTTTACGAGCAGTACTTC | CASSPTGQFYEQYF
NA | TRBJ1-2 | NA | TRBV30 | TGTGCCTGGGTGCCCGACCAGGCAGGGGGCTACACCTTC | CAWVPDQAGGYTF
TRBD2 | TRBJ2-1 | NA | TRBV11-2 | TGTGCCAGCAGGCGACCCGGGACTACACACAATGAGCAGTTCTTC | CASRRPGTTHNEQFF
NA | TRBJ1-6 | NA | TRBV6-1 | TGTGCCAGCAGTGAAGCGGCGGTTCGAATACCCCTCCACTTT | CASSEAAVRIPLHF
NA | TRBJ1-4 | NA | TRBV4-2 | TGTGCCAGCAGCCAAGAATTCCAGGGGAGGGCCGAAAAACTGTTTTTT | CASSQEFQGRAEKLFF
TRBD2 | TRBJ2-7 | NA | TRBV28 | TGTGCCAGCAGTTTTGCGGGGGCCTACGAGCAGTACTTC | CASSFAGAYEQYF
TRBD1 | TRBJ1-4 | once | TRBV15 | TGTGCCACCAGCAGAGACAGGGGGCGCGGTGAAAAACTGTTTTTT | CATSRDRGRGEKLFF
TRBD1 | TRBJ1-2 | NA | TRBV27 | TGTGCCAGCAGGCCGGGACAGGGAGGGCCAGGCACCTTC | CASRPGQGGPGTF
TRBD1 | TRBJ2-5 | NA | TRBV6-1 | TGTGCCAGCAGTGAAACACAGGGGGGTAGAGAGACCCAGTACTTC | CASSETQGGRETQYF
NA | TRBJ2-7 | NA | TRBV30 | TGTGCCTGGAGTGTCCGTAAGTGGGGCAGCCCAACCTGGGAGCAGTACTTC | CAWSVRKWGSPTWEQYF
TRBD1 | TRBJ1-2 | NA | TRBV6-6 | TGTGCCAGCAGTCCCCGGGACAGGGGAAAATATGGCTACACCTTC | CASSPRDRGKYGYTF
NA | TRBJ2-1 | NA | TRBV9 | TGTGCCAGCAGCCCTCGGCCGCTTCCTGGAGTGAATGAGCAGTTCTTC | CASSPRPLPGVNEQFF
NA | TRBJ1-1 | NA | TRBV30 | TGTGCCTCACTTCTTACAGGGTCGACTGAAGCTTTCTTT | CASLLTGSTEAFF
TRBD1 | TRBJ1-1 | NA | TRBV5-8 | TGTGCCAGCAGCCCCAGGACAGGGAGAACTGAAGCTTTCTTT | CASSPRTGRTEAFF
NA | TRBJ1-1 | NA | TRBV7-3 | TGTGCCAGCAGCTCGTTGAGGGACACTGAAGCTTTCTTT | CASSSLRDTEAFF
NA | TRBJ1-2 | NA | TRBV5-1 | TGCGCCAGCAGCCCAGGTTGGGTGACAGGCGACTATGGCTACACCTTC | CASSPGWVTGDYGYTF
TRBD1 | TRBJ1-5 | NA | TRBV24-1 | TGTGCCACCAGTGATACAGGGGATAGCAATCAGCCCCAGCATTTT | CATSDTGDSNQPQHF
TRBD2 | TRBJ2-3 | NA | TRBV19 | TGTGCCAGTCAGGAGCTAGCGGAAATCACAGATACGCAGTATTTT | CASQELAEITDTQYF
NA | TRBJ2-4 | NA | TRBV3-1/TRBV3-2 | TGTGCCAGCAGCCAAGCGGGGTGGCGAGGAAACATTCAGTACTTC | CASSQAGWRGNIQYF
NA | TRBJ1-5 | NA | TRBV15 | TGTGCCACCAGCAGAGATCTCCCCCCGCAGCCCCAGCATTTT | CATSRDLPPQPQHF
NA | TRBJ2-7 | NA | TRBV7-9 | TGTGCCAGCAGCTTAGGGGACGGGGGGCCCCACTCCTACGAGCAGTACTTC | CASSLGDGGPHSYEQYF
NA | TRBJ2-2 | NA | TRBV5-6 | TGTGCCAGCAGCTCGGTTTCCGCGAACACCGGGGAGCTGTTTTTT | CASSSVSANTGELFF
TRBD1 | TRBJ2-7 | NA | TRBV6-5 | TGTGCCAGCACTACACAGATGACAGGGACCTACGAGCAGTACTTC | CASTTQMTGTYEQYF
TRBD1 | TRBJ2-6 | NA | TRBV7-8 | TGTGCCAGCAGCTTATTGGGCCGGACAGGGTCACCCGGGGCCAACGTCCTGACTTTC | CASSLLGRTGSPGANVLTF
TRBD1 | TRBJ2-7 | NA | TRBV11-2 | TGTGCCAGCAGCCGGGACAGGAGGTCCCACCAGCAGTACTTC | CASSRDRRSHQQYF
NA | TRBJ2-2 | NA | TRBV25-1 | TGTGCCAGCAGTCCGGTTAGAGCGAACACCGGGGAGCTGTTTTTT | CASSPVRANTGELFF
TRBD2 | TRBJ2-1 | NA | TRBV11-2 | TGTGCCAGCAGCTTATTAGCGGGAGGACAGAATGAGCAGTTCTTC | CASSLLAGGQNEQFF
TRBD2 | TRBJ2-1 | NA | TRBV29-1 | TGCAGCGCCTATGGACTAGCGGGAGCCTGGGAGCAGTTCTTC | CSAYGLAGAWEQFF
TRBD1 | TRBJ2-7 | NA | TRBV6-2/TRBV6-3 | TGTGCCAGCAGCACAGGGGGAAGGTACGAGCAGTACTTC | CASSTGGRYEQYF
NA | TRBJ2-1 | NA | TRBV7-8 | TGTGCCAGCAGCTTAGGCATGCGGATGGACAATGAGCAGTTCTTC | CASSLGMRMDNEQFF
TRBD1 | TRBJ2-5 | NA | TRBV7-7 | TGTGCCAGCAGCTTAGGGGACAGGGGGGAGACCCAGTACTTC | CASSLGDRGETQYF
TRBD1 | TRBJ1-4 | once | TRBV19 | TGTGCCAGTAGTAACGAGGGACAGGGAGGGGATTCAAGACTGTTTTTT | CASSNEGQGGDSRLFF
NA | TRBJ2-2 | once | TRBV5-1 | TGCGCCAGCACCCCTGGTGGAGGTACTGGGGAGCTGTTTTTT | CASTPGGGTGELFF
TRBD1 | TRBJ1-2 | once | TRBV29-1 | TGCAGCGTTGGCGACAGGGGGCGAGGCTACACCTTC | CSVGDRGRGYTF
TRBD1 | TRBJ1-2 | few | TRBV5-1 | TGCGCCAGCAGCTTGGCGTTACCGGGACAGGGGGCGAAGAACTATGGCTACACCTTC | CASSLALPGQGAKNYGYTF
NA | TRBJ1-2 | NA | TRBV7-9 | TGTGCCAGCAGCGAGGCGGGGGACTATGGCTACACCTTC | CASSEAGDYGYTF
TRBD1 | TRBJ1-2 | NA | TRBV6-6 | TGTGCCAGCAGTTACGGGTACAGGGGGCGAGGGTATGGCTACACCTTC | CASSYGYRGRGYGYTF
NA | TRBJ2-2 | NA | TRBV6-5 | TGTGCCAGCACCAGGGGGGCCCTGGGCACCGGGGAGCTGTTTTTT | CASTRGALGTGELFF
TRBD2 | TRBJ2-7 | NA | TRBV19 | TGTGCCAGTAGTTCCGGACTAGCCGCGTCCTACGAGCAGTACTTC | CASSSGLAASYEQYF
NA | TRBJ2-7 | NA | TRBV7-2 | TGTGCCAGCAGCGTAAGAAGTGGGGCTGAAGAGCAGTACTTC | CASSVRSGAEEQYF
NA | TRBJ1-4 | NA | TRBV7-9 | TGTGCCAGCAGCTTAGTCGGGGCAGGGGACGATGAAAAACTGTTTTTT | CASSLVGAGDDEKLFF